This T cell receptor (beta chain) was sequenced in a study of blood T cell repertoires in COVID-19. Study details: From the United States, Italy and Spain came samples of acute and convalescent COVID-19. In each case, the material was cDNA or gDNA derived from T cells, B-cell-depleted T cells, or PBMCs.

On this clone: In the same sample, other DNA sequences code for this CDR3.

With 4 bases clipped from V and 7 bases from J, the junction kept 6 bases outside the gene matches. CDR1 and CDR2 from the germline V gene are SGHRS and YFSETQ. The length of the CDR3 is 13 residues. Original data processing: The authors estimated nucleated cell counts from reference gene primer amplification. The data were produced by immunoSEQ multiplex PCR, yet TCRdb's version contains in-frame clones alone and is incomplete. That table supplies the V and J calls and clone size; D and trimming were determined from the DNA. Of over 200,000 clones listed, more than 80% are singletons. V is TRBV5-1 and J is TRBJ1-2, with 8 nucleotides matching TRBD1. The sequenced sample was peripheral blood. The receptor comes from a man aged 25-45 years who had recovered from COVID-19. The CDR3 protein is CASSLGQGGGYTF. The CDR3 region has the DNA TGCGCCAGCAGCCTAGGACAGGGAGGTGGCTACACCTTC. Looking up the rest from reference TRBV5-1 and TRBJ1-2 gives the full variable domain: KAGVTQTPRYLIKTRGQQVTLSCSPISGHRSVSWYQQTPGQGLQFLFEYFSETQRNKGNFPGRFSGRQFSNSRSEMNVSTLELGDSALYLCASSLGQGGGYTFGSGTRLTVV.